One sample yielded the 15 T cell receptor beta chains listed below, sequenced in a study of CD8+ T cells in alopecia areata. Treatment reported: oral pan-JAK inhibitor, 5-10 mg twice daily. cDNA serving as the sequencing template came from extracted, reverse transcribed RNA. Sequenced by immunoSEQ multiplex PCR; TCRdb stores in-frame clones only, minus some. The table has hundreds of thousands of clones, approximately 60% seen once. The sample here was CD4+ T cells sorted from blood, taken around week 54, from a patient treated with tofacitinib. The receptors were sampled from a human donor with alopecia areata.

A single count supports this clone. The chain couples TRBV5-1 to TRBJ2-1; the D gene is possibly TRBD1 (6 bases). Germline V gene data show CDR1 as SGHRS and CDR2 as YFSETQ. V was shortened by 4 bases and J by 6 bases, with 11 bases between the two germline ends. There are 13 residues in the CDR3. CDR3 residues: CASSHREPNEQFF. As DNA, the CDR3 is TGCGCCAGCAGCCACAGGGAACCCAATGAGCAGTTCTTC.

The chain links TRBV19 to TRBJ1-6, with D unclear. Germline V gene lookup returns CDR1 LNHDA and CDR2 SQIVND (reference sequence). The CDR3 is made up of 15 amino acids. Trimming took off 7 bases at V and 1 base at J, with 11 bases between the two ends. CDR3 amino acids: CASTAARSYNSPLHF. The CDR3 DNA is TGTGCCAGTACCGCGGCCCGATCCTATAATTCACCCCTCCACTTT.

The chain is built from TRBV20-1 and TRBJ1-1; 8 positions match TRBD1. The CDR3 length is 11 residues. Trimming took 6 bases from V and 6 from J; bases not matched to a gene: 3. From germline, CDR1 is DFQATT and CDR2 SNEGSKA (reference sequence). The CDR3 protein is CSATGGSEAFF. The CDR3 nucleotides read TGCAGTGCAACAGGGGGGTCTGAAGCTTTCTTT.

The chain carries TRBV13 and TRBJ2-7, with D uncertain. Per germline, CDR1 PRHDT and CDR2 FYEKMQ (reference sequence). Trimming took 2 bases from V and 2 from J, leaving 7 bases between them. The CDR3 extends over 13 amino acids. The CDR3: CASSLRLTYEQYF. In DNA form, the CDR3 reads TGTGCCAGCAGCTTACGGCTTACCTACGAGCAGTACTTC. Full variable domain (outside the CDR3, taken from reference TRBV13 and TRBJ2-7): AAGVIQSPRHLIKEKRETATLKCYPIPRHDTVYWYQQGPGQDPQFLISFYEKMQSDKGSIPDRFSAQQFSDYHSELNMSSLELGDSALYFCASSLRLTYEQYFGPGTRLTVT.

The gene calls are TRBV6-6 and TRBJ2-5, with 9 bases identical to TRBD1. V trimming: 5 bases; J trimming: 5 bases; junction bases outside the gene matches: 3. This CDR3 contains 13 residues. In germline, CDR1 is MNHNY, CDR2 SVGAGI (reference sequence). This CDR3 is CASSPGTGETQYF. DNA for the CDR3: TGTGCCAGCAGTCCCGGGACAGGGGAGACCCAGTACTTC.

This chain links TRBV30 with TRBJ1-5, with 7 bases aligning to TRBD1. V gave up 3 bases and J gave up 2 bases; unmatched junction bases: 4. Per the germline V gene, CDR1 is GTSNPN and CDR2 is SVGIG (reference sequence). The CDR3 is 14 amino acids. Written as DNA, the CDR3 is TGTGCCTGGAGAAGACAGGGTGGCAATCAGCCCCAGCATTTT. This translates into CAWRRQGGNQPQHF.

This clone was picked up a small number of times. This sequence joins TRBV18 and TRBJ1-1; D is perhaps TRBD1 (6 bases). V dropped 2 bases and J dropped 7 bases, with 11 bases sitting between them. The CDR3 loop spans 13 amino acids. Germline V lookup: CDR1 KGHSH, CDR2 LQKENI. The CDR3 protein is CASSPGRDIEAFF. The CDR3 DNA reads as TGTGCCAGCTCACCAGGCAGGGACATTGAAGCTTTCTTT.

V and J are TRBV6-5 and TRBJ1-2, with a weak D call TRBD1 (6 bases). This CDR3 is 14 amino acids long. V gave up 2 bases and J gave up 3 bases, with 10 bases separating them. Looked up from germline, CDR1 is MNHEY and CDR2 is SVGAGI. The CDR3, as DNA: TGTGCCAGCAGTTACCAGGGGCCAGACTATGGCTACACCTTC. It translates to CASSYQGPDYGYTF.

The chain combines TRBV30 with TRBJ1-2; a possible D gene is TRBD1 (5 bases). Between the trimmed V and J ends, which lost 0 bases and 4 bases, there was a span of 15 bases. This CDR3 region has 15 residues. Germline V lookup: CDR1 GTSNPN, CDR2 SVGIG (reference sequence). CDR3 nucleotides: TGTGCCTGGAGTGTAATGGAGGGGTCTCTCTATGGCTACACCTTC. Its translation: CAWSVMEGSLYGYTF.

CDR3 coding DNA: TGTGCCAGCAGCCGGGTCGCCCAAGAGACCCAGTACTTC. Translation gives CASSRVAQETQYF. The chain has TRBV27 and TRBJ2-5; D is ambiguous. The germline gives CDR1 MNHEY, CDR2 SMNVEV (reference sequence). V shed 6 bases and J shed 1 base, with 9 bases lying between them. CDR3 length: 13 amino acids.

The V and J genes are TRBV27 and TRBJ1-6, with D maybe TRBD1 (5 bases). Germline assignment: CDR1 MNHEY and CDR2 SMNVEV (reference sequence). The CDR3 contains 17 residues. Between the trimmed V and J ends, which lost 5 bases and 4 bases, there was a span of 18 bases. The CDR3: CASSATAPGRYNSPLHF. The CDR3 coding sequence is TGTGCCAGCAGTGCGACCGCCCCGGGACGGTATAATTCACCCCTCCACTTT.

The CDR3, as DNA: TGCGCCAGCAGCCAAGAGTCCCTGGACAGATACAGGCGGTACTTC. It codes for CASSQESLDRYRRYF. The chain uses TRBV4-1 and TRBJ2-7; TRBD1 might be the D (6 bases). This CDR3 comprises 15 residues. The germline V gene has CDR1 MGHRA and CDR2 YSYEKL. The V and J ends lost 0 bases and 12 bases respectively, with 21 bases between them.

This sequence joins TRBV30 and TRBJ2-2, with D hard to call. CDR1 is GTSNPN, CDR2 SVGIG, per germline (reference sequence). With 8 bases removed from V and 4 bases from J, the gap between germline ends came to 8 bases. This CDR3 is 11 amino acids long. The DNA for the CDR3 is TGTGCCCGGCGGAGCACCGGGGAGCTGTTTTTT. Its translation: CARRSTGELFF.

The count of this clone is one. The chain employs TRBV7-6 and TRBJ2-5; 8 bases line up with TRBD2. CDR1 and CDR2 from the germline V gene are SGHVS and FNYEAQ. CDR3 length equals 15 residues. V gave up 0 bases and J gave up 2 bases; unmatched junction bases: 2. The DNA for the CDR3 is TGTGCCAGCAGCTTAGCCGGGGGGGGACAAGAGACCCAGTACTTC. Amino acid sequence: CASSLAGGGQETQYF.

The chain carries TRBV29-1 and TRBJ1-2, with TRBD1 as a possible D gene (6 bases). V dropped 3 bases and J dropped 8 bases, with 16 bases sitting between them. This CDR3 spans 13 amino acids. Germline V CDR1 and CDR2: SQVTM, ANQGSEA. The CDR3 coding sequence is TGCAGCGTTGACCGGCGGGGGGGCAAGGGCTACACCTTC. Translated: CSVDRRGGKGYTF.